One sample yielded the 24 T cell receptor beta chains listed below, sequenced in a study of CD8 T cells in ankylosing spondylitis. Each CDR3 protein gets one entry after TCRdb re-called the 5' RACE reads with MiXCR. The repertoire holds 180,000 or so distinct CDR3 sequences, roughly 10% seen once, with 25% to 35% in the top ten. Sequencing was done on a sample of blood, either unsorted or a sorted T cell fraction (not recorded which). These receptors were obtained from a male donor with ankylosing spondylitis or in good health (not recorded which).

This clonotype appeared many times. The chain carries TRBV25-1 and TRBJ2-2, with unresolved D. Germline CDR1 is MGHDK and CDR2 is SYGVNS. This CDR3 has 15 amino acids. V was cut by 4 bases and J by 3 bases, with 12 bases left in between. The CDR3 protein is CASSVVGSDTGELFF. The CDR3 nucleotides read TGTGCCAGCAGTGTCGTAGGGTCCGACACCGGGGAGCTGTTTTTT.

This clonotype appeared many times. The chain recombines TRBV28 with TRBJ1-2; the match to TRBD1 covers 7 bases. Per the germline V gene, CDR1 is MDHEN and CDR2 is SYDVKM. The CDR3 is 15 residues long. J was trimmed by 2 bases and V by 6 bases; bases with no gene match: 9. The CDR3 spells CASRAPQGVNYGYTF. The CDR3 DNA sequence: TGTGCCAGCAGAGCACCCCAGGGGGTGAACTATGGCTACACCTTC.

This clonotype has a count of ten or more. V and J are TRBV3-1 and TRBJ1-3, with 8 bases lining up with TRBD1. The V and J ends lost 0 bases and 3 bases, in that order; junction bases with no gene match: 4. Germline assignment: CDR1 LGHDT and CDR2 YNNKEL (reference sequence). The length of the CDR3 is 16 residues. The CDR3 bases are TGTGCCAGCAGCCAAGATTCAGGGGGCATTGGAAACACCATATATTTT. This sequence encodes CASSQDSGGIGNTIYF.

CDR3 sequence reads: CSAYAGAGGVDTQYF. The CDR3 DNA is TGCAGTGCTTACGCTGGAGCGGGAGGAGTAGATACGCAGTATTTT. This chain connects TRBV20-1 to TRBJ2-3, with 9 bases lining up with TRBD2. This CDR3 region has 15 residues. Germline loops: CDR1 DFQATT, CDR2 SNEGSKA (reference sequence). J gave up 5 bases and V 5 bases, and 11 bases lay outside the gene matches.

This clonotype occurred many times. This chain uses TRBV12-3 or TRBV12-4 with TRBJ1-1; no definite D call. There are 14 residues in the CDR3. V was cut by 9 bases and J by 0 bases, with 14 bases left in between. The CDR3 nucleotides are TGTGCCAGTTTACCTAGTGACTTGAACACTGAAGCTTTCTTT. Encoded protein: CASLPSDLNTEAFF.

This clonotype was detected ten times or more. J is TRBJ2-1 and V is TRBV10-3; D is undetermined. Germline V gene sequence: CDR1 ENHRY, CDR2 SYGVKD. With 0 bases removed from V and 6 bases from J, the gap between germline ends came to 9 bases. The CDR3 is 14 residues long. DNA for the CDR3: TGTGCCATCAGTGAGTCGAGTCAGGTCAATGAGCAGTTCTTC. Residues: CAISESSQVNEQFF.

This clonotype was detected ten times or more. The rearrangement uses TRBV4-3 and TRBJ1-4; weak D call: TRBD1 (5 bases). Germline CDR1 reads LGHNA; CDR2 reads YSLEER. V was clipped by 0 bases and J by 5 bases, with 13 bases between them. This CDR3 spans 16 amino acids. DNA of the CDR3: TGCGCCAGCAGCCAAGAGCGACAGCAGCTAAATGAAAAACTGTTTTTT. Protein sequence: CASSQERQQLNEKLFF.

This rearrangement joins TRBV20-1 to TRBJ1-5; TRBD1 aligns across 9 bases. The germline V gene encodes CDR1 DFQATT and CDR2 SNEGSKA (reference sequence). Trimming removed 3 bases from V and 5 bases from J; junction bases left unmatched: 5. CDR3 length: 14 amino acids. The CDR3 region has the DNA TGCAGTGCTAGCACAGGGGGCGCGTATCAGCCCCAGCATTTT. Encoded protein: CSASTGGAYQPQHF.

The table lists this clonotype with many counts. The chain has TRBV6-2 or TRBV6-3 and TRBJ1-5; 7 nucleotides line up with TRBD1. Germline V gives CDR1 MNHEY, CDR2 SVGEGT. CDR3 size: 14 residues. V shed 4 bases, J shed 5 bases, and the junction held 5 bases outside the gene matches. CDR3 in DNA: TGTGCCAGCAGTTCGCAACAGGGGTATCAGCCCCAGCATTTT. Translation gives CASSSQQGYQPQHF.

This clonotype was detected many times. The rearrangement links TRBV12-3 or TRBV12-4 to TRBJ2-3, with TRBD2 matching 8 bases. CDR3 length: 14 amino acids. V trimming: 3 bases; J trimming: 5 bases; junction bases outside the gene matches: 4. The CDR3: CASSLELAGDTQYF. Written as DNA, the CDR3 is TGTGCCAGCAGTTTGGAGCTAGCGGGAGATACGCAGTATTTT.

This rearrangement joins TRBV5-5 to TRBJ2-1; 13 bases line up with TRBD2. Germline V gives CDR1 SGHKS, CDR2 YYEKEE (reference sequence). V lost 4 bases, J lost 11 bases, and 6 bases stayed unmatched. This CDR3 region has 14 residues. CDR3 coding DNA: TGTGCCAGCAGCCTGGGGACTAGCGGGGTACAGCAGTTCTTC. Translating gives CASSLGTSGVQQFF.

This clonotype was found many times. This chain uses TRBV12-3 or TRBV12-4 with TRBJ1-1; D is unclear. The CDR3 is 13 residues long. Trimming cost V 6 bases and J 2 bases, with 10 bases left between them. The CDR3 coding sequence is TGTGCCAGCAGGGTTGCCCCAAACACTGAAGCTTTCTTT. It translates to CASRVAPNTEAFF.

This clonotype has ten or more counts. The chain links TRBV12-3 or TRBV12-4 to TRBJ2-7, with 9 bases matching TRBD2. Trimming cost V 3 bases and J 0 bases; bases outside gene matches: 6. This CDR3 spans 16 amino acids. The CDR3 reads CASSFLRTSVSYEQYF. The DNA of the CDR3 is TGTGCCAGCAGTTTTCTCAGGACTAGCGTCTCCTACGAGCAGTACTTC.

This clonotype was recorded at least ten times. The chain uses TRBV20-1 and TRBJ2-2; 10 nucleotides align to TRBD2. V lost 6 bases, J lost 0 bases, and 4 bases stayed unmatched. This CDR3 comprises 15 residues. Germline values: CDR1 DFQATT, CDR2 SNEGSKA (reference sequence). The CDR3 sequence is CSARTSGPNTGELFF. The DNA for the CDR3 is TGCAGTGCCCGGACTAGCGGACCGAACACCGGGGAGCTGTTTTTT.

This clonotype appeared a few times. This chain uses TRBV7-6 with TRBJ2-1, with D uncertain. The CDR3 runs to 11 residues. Germline CDR1 SGHVS, CDR2 FNYEAQ. V lost 3 bases to trimming and J lost 10 bases, with 7 bases between them. In nucleotides, the CDR3 is TGTGCCAGCAGCTTTTCCAAGGAGCAGTTCTTC. It translates to CASSFSKEQFF.

This clonotype was counted ten times or more. The chain recombines TRBV12-3 or TRBV12-4 with TRBJ2-1, with D maybe TRBD2 (6 bases). The CDR3 covers 13 residues. V was shortened by 6 bases and J by 10 bases, with 16 bases between the two germline ends. CDR3 in DNA: TGTGCCAGCAGGGGGGACTCGCGGAACGAGCAGTTCTTC. It yields the protein CASRGDSRNEQFF.

The chain employs TRBV29-1 and TRBJ2-3, with D maybe TRBD2 (6 bases). The V end lost 0 bases, the J end lost 6 bases, and 25 bases lay between the germline ends. CDR1 and CDR2 (germline): SQVTM, ANQGSEA. There are 18 residues in the CDR3. This CDR3 reads CSVEDDASGVRVSDTQYF. The CDR3 DNA is TGCAGCGTTGAAGATGACGCCTCGGGGGTGCGGGTATCTGATACGCAGTATTTT.

The V and J genes are TRBV6-5 and TRBJ2-7; D uncertain. Trimming stripped 2 bases from V and 2 bases from J, with 13 bases between. The CDR3 covers 15 residues. Germline assignment: CDR1 MNHEY and CDR2 SVGAGI. CDR3 sequence (DNA): TGTGCCAGCAGTTACAGTACGGGTTTAGCCTACGAGCAGTACTTC. Residues: CASSYSTGLAYEQYF.

This clonotype came up many times. The gene calls are TRBV9 and TRBJ2-5; D may be TRBD1 (5 bases). This CDR3 region has 13 residues. V was cut by 3 bases and J by 5 bases, with 11 bases left in between. Per germline, CDR1 SGDLS and CDR2 YYNGEE. CDR3 loop: CASSEGQGETQYF. CDR3 coding DNA: TGTGCCAGCAGCGAGGGGCAGGGTGAGACCCAGTACTTC.

The CDR3 bases are TGTGCCAGCAGACTACAGGGAGCCAGTGAAGCTTTCTTT. It codes for CASRLQGASEAFF. The chain combines TRBV6-1 with TRBJ1-1; D is possibly TRBD1 (6 bases). The CDR3 length is 13 residues. The ends were cut back, 6 bases at V and 7 bases at J, with 15 bases in the middle. Germline V lookup: CDR1 MNHNS, CDR2 SASEGT.

This clonotype was observed many times. The rearrangement joins TRBV29-1 to TRBJ1-5; TRBD1 might be the D (6 bases). The CDR3 consists of 12 residues. Looked up from germline, CDR1 is SQVTM and CDR2 is ANQGSEA. The germline V and J ends were trimmed by 6 bases and 6 bases, with 12 bases remaining between them. The CDR3, as DNA: TGCAGCGTCGCACAGGGAGGTCAGCCCCAGCATTTT. Its translation is CSVAQGGQPQHF.

This clonotype has ten or more counts. The CDR3 spells CASSYETSTDTQYF. The CDR3, as DNA: TGCGCCAGCAGCTACGAGACAAGCACAGATACGCAGTATTTT. The chain recombines TRBV5-1 with TRBJ2-3, with D unresolved. Trimming took 3 bases from V and 0 from J, leaving 8 bases between them. The CDR3 consists of 14 residues. Germline CDR1 is SGHRS and CDR2 is YFSETQ.

This clonotype came up many times. This sequence joins TRBV5-1 and TRBJ2-5; 10 bases are a match to TRBD2. From germline, CDR1 is SGHRS and CDR2 YFSETQ. Trimming cost V 4 bases and J 5 bases; bases outside gene matches: 8. This CDR3 contains 15 residues. The chain's CDR3 is CASSIGSSGGETQYF. In DNA form, the CDR3 reads TGCGCCAGCAGCATTGGGTCTAGCGGGGGTGAGACCCAGTACTTC.

There are many counts of this clonotype. The chain couples TRBV10-3 to TRBJ1-2; D is uncertain. With 6 bases removed from V and 8 bases from J, the gap between germline ends came to 13 bases. The CDR3 is 12 residues long. Germline V gene lookup returns CDR1 ENHRY and CDR2 SYGVKD. CDR3 loop: CAISPGEGGYTF. The CDR3 region has the DNA TGTGCCATCAGCCCGGGAGAGGGCGGCTACACCTTC.